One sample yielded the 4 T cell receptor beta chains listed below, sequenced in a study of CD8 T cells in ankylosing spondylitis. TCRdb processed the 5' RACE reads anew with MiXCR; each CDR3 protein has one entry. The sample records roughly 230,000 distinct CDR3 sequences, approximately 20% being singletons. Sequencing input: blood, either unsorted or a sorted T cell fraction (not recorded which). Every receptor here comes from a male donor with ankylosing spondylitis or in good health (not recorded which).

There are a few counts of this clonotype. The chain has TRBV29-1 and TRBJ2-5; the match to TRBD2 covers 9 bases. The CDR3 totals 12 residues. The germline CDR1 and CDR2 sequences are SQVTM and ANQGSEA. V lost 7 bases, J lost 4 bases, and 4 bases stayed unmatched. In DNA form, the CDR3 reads TGCAGCGGTTTAGCGGGAGTAGAGACCCAGTACTTC. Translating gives CSGLAGVETQYF.

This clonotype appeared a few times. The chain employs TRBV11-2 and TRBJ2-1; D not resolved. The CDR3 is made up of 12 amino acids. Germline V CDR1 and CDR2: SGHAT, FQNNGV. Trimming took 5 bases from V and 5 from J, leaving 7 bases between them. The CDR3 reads CASSPWDNEQFF. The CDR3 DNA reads TGTGCCAGCAGCCCTTGGGACAATGAGCAGTTCTTC.

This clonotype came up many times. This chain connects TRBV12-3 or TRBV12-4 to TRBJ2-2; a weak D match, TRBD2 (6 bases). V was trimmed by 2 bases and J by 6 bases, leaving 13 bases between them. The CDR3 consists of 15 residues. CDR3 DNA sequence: TGTGCCAGCAGTTTAAGGGACTTTAGCGCCGGGGAGCTGTTTTTT. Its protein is CASSLRDFSAGELFF.

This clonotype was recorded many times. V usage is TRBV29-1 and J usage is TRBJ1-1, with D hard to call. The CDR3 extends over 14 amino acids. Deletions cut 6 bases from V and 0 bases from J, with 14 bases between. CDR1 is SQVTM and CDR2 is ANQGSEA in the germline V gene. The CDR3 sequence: CSVPDGEVNTEAFF. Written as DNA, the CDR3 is TGCAGCGTGCCGGACGGCGAAGTGAACACTGAAGCTTTCTTT.